The T cell receptor beta chain described here comes from a study of regulatory T cells in long-lasting Graves disease. Study-level points and caveats: TCR diversity in persistent Graves' patients was below that of newly diagnosed ones.

This clonotype appeared many times. What it recognizes is unknown. The CDR3 sequence is 19 residues long. Germline values: CDR1 SNHLY, CDR2 FYNNEI. V lost 6 bases, J lost 1 base, and 12 bases stayed unmatched. Documented time point: newly diagnosed GD, antithyroid drugs for less than 3 months. TCR sequences were obtained from RNA taken from PBMCs. As collected, the peripheral blood samples measured approximately 10 milliliters each and went into EDTA tubes. iRepertoire HTBI primers and Arm-PCR of CDR3 regions built TCR beta libraries. TCRdb re-called the multiplex PCR reads through MiXCR, storing one row per CDR3 protein. The table shows 350,000 to 500,000 distinct CDR3 sequences, with around 17% occurring only once. This sample was also put to use in a study of T cells in Graves' hyperthyroidism and ophthalmopathy. That work contributes: Clonotypes that were expanded in thyroid above 0.001 mostly appeared in blood too. In the analysis, a 13 V-J model separated ophthalmopathy from stable hyperthyroidism.

The TCR originated in a woman younger than 45 with Graves disease. This specimen consisted of peripheral blood mononuclear cells (PBMCs), obtained at new diagnosis, from a patient treated with antithyroid drugs. The chain combines TRBV2 with TRBJ2-4; TRBD2 matches 13 bases. The CDR3 sequence: CASRERTSGSYAAKNIQYF. The CDR3 region has the DNA TGTGCCAGCAGAGAAAGGACTAGCGGGAGTTATGCGGCCAAAAACATTCAGTACTTC.